This entry lists 23 T cell receptor beta chains sequenced from one sample in a study of blood T cells in healthy people across ages. A second PCR of about 7 to 11 cycles used a sample-barcoded 5' primer and a J-beta primer mix. MiXCR was run by TCRdb on the 5' RACE reads, yielding one entry per CDR3 protein. The sample holds about 1,500,000 distinct CDR3 sequences, about 40% seen once. The sequenced sample was blood. These receptors all come from a woman under 30 in good health.

CDR3 loop: CASSGAAVSNQPQHF. The CDR3 DNA sequence: TGTGCCAGCAGTGGGGCGGCTGTTAGCAATCAGCCCCAGCATTTT. The chain recombines TRBV2 with TRBJ1-5; no reliable D call. The CDR3 contains 15 residues. Germline assignment: CDR1 SNHLY and CDR2 FYNNEI. With 4 bases removed from V and 0 bases from J, the gap between germline ends came to 10 bases.

Details on this clonotype: Compared with germline, one end of the junction differs, possibly owing to a read error. V usage is TRBV6-6 and J usage is TRBJ2-7; perhaps TRBD2 as D (6 bases). CDR1 is MNHNY, CDR2 SVGAGI, per germline (reference sequence). This CDR3 contains 14 residues. CDR3 nucleotide sequence: TGCGCCAGCACCCGAGCGGAGGGGTCTTACGAGCAGTACTTC. Its translation is CASTRAEGSYEQYF.

This rearrangement joins TRBV19 to TRBJ2-7, with D unresolved. Per germline, CDR1 LNHDA and CDR2 SQIVND (reference sequence). The CDR3 sequence is 14 residues long. V was clipped by 3 bases and J by 3 bases, with 12 bases between them. The CDR3 sequence: CASSILPSVYEQYF. DNA for the CDR3: TGTGCCAGTAGTATTCTCCCCTCGGTCTACGAGCAGTACTTC.

The table lists this clonotype with a few counts. This sequence joins TRBV20-1 and TRBJ2-1; tentatively, D is TRBD1 (6 bases). This CDR3 region has 13 residues. The germline CDR1 and CDR2 sequences are DFQATT and SNEGSKA (reference sequence). The V gene lost 5 bases and the J gene lost 10 bases, with 18 bases spanning the gap. This CDR3 reads CSAPPDSANEQFF. CDR3 in DNA: TGCAGTGCTCCCCCGGACAGCGCGAACGAGCAGTTCTTC.

The chain employs TRBV28 and TRBJ2-7, with 8 nucleotides matching TRBD1. The CDR3 totals 14 residues. Losses at the gene ends were 6 bases for V and 7 bases for J; bases not matched to a gene: 11. Germline loops: CDR1 MDHEN, CDR2 SYDVKM. The CDR3 coding sequence is TGTGCCAGCAGGACAGGGGTGTCCTACAATGAGCAGTACTTC. Encoded protein: CASRTGVSYNEQYF.

The rearrangement uses TRBV30 and TRBJ2-3; tentatively, D is TRBD1 or TRBD2 (5 bases each). The CDR3 is made up of 14 amino acids. The germline V gene has CDR1 GTSNPN and CDR2 SVGIG (reference sequence). Trimming pared 1 base from V and 6 bases from J, leaving 14 bases between. The CDR3 region is CAWSGPRESDTQYF. The CDR3 bases are TGTGCCTGGAGTGGACCCAGGGAGTCCGATACGCAGTATTTT.

The chain uses TRBV4-1 and TRBJ2-7; TRBD1 matches at 10 bases. This CDR3 spans 16 amino acids. Germline V gene lookup returns CDR1 MGHRA and CDR2 YSYEKL. Germline trimming cut 4 bases from V and 7 bases from J; bases unmatched to any gene: 13. The CDR3 is CASSPSGSGQGLEQYF. The CDR3 DNA is TGCGCCAGCAGCCCCAGTGGGTCGGGACAGGGGTTAGAGCAGTACTTC.

J is TRBJ1-5 and V is TRBV9; D is perhaps TRBD1 (5 bases). V lost 4 bases and J 1 base, leaving 12 bases between the germline ends. The CDR3 covers 15 residues. The germline V gene has CDR1 SGDLS and CDR2 YYNGEE. The CDR3 loop reads CASSPSPGSNQPQHF. The CDR3 region has the DNA TGTGCCAGCAGCCCGTCTCCAGGGAGCAATCAGCCCCAGCATTTT.

This clonotype was observed a handful of times. J is TRBJ1-6 and V is TRBV6-6, with D perhaps TRBD1 (6 bases). The germline V gene has CDR1 MNHNY and CDR2 SVGAGI (reference sequence). The ends were cut back, 7 bases at V and 8 bases at J, with 18 bases in the middle. This CDR3 comprises 15 residues. In DNA, the CDR3 is TGTGCCAGCACCTTAGAAACAGGGCTGGATTCACCCCTCCACTTT. This translates into CASTLETGLDSPLHF.

V usage is TRBV6-1 and J usage is TRBJ1-1, with D maybe TRBD1 (5 bases). The CDR3 extends over 13 amino acids. V was cut by 11 bases and J by 7 bases, with 20 bases left in between. The germline gives CDR1 MNHNS, CDR2 SASEGT. CDR3 sequence: CAGRQGPINEAFF. In DNA, the CDR3 is TGTGCCGGACGCCAGGGACCCATCAATGAAGCTTTCTTT.

A word on this clonotype: The junction does not match germline at one end; this may be a read error. V gene TRBV10-2 combines with J gene TRBJ1-4; 7 bases align to TRBD1. Germline CDR1 reads WSHSY; CDR2 reads SAAADI. The CDR3 spans 16 residues. The CDR3 loop is CASRPVGQIPNEKLVF. Written as DNA, the CDR3 is TGCGCCAGCAGGCCGGTGGGACAGATCCCTAATGAAAAACTGGTTTTT.

There are a few counts of this clonotype. J is TRBJ2-1 and V is TRBV5-6; 7 bases are shared with TRBD2. This CDR3 region has 18 residues. Germline lookup yields CDR1 SGHDT and CDR2 YYEEEE. J lost 2 bases, V lost 0 bases, and 11 bases had no gene match. The CDR3 bases are TGTGCCAGCAGCTTGGCTTTTCTGTCCGGGAGGACCTACAATGAGCAGTTCTTC. It specifies CASSLAFLSGRTYNEQFF.

In its sample, this clonotype was seen many times. The chain couples TRBV20-1 to TRBJ1-2, with D perhaps matching TRBD1 (6 bases). Deletions cut 5 bases from V and 4 bases from J, with 8 bases between. Germline-derived CDR1 and CDR2 are DFQATT and SNEGSKA (reference sequence). This CDR3 comprises 11 residues. The DNA for the CDR3 is TGCAGTGCTTCGGACAGCTATGGCTACACCTTC. It is translated as CSASDSYGYTF.

This clonotype was picked up many times. The chain couples TRBV12-3 or TRBV12-4 to TRBJ2-7, with 9 bases aligning to TRBD1. The CDR3 contains 14 residues. V trimming: 5 bases; J trimming: 4 bases; junction bases outside the gene matches: 6. For the CDR3, the DNA is TGTGCCAGCAGTCCTCAGGGACAGGGATACGAGCAGTACTTC. This encodes CASSPQGQGYEQYF.

The chain recombines TRBV5-1 with TRBJ1-4; D is ambiguous. The CDR3 totals 9 residues. Trimming removed 4 bases at V and 16 bases at J, with 8 bases between. In germline, CDR1 is SGHRS, CDR2 YFSETQ. CDR3 protein: CASSPGGFF. DNA of the CDR3: TGCGCCAGCAGCCCCGGCGGGTTTTTT.

The chain is built from TRBV2 and TRBJ2-7; maybe TRBD2 (6 bases). The CDR3 totals 13 residues. V was trimmed by 6 bases and J by 7 bases, leaving 16 bases between them. Germline lookup yields CDR1 SNHLY and CDR2 FYNNEI. CDR3 sequence reads: CASSTGTPGEQYF. The CDR3 DNA reads TGTGCCAGCAGCACGGGGACTCCGGGGGAGCAGTACTTC.

This clonotype has a handful of counts. The chain recombines TRBV28 with TRBJ2-3, with 7 positions matching TRBD2. The CDR3 consists of 14 residues. V lost 5 bases to trimming and J lost 4 bases; unmatched junction nucleotides: 6. In germline, CDR1 is MDHEN, CDR2 SYDVKM. CDR3 in DNA: TGTGCCAGCAGTAAACCGACTAGCCCAGATACGCAGTATTTT. Translating it yields CASSKPTSPDTQYF.

The chain uses TRBV5-1 and TRBJ2-7, with D perhaps matching TRBD1 (5 bases). Germline V CDR1 and CDR2: SGHRS, YFSETQ. The CDR3 covers 13 residues. V was shortened by 0 bases and J by 9 bases, with 13 bases between the two germline ends. The CDR3 reads CASSLEAGNRQYF. The CDR3 nucleotides are TGCGCCAGCAGCTTGGAGGCAGGGAATAGGCAGTACTTC.

This clonotype occurred a few times. The gene calls are TRBV12-3 or TRBV12-4 and TRBJ2-5; no reliable D call. Trimming left V 3 bases short and J 2 bases short, with 4 bases between. The CDR3 runs to 12 residues. CDR3 nucleotide sequence: TGTGCCAGCAGTTTGAAGCAAGAGACCCAGTACTTC. This gives the protein CASSLKQETQYF.

This clonotype was observed a handful of times. The rearrangement uses TRBV10-3 and TRBJ2-7; the match to TRBD2 covers 14 bases. This CDR3 comprises 17 residues. The V segment lost 4 bases and the J segment 8 bases; nucleotides outside the gene matches: 13. Per germline, CDR1 ENHRY and CDR2 SYGVKD. In nucleotides, the CDR3 is TGTGCCATCAGTGGGGGACTAGCGGGAGTTGGTTCTTATCAGCAGTACTTC. It yields the protein CAISGGLAGVGSYQQYF.

This clonotype was detected ten times or more. The J gene is TRBJ2-2, the V gene TRBV6-6; 9 bases align to TRBD2. The CDR3 length is 16 residues. With V trimmed by 4 bases and J by 5 bases, 8 bases remained unmatched. Per germline, CDR1 MNHNY and CDR2 SVGAGI (reference sequence). DNA of the CDR3: TGTGCCAGCAGTTCCAGCGGGGGGAGGGGGACCGGGGAGCTGTTTTTT. This encodes CASSSSGGRGTGELFF.

This clonotype appeared a few times. The genes are TRBV12-3 or TRBV12-4 and TRBJ2-7; 7 bases agree with TRBD1. There are 14 residues in the CDR3. Trimming took 4 bases from V and 4 from J; bases not matched to a gene: 7. The CDR3 protein is CASSYGQADYEQYF. The CDR3 bases are TGTGCCAGCAGTTATGGACAGGCTGATTACGAGCAGTACTTC.

As concerns this clonotype: This may stem from a read error, because a much larger clone lies one nucleotide away. The chain uses TRBV20-1 and TRBJ2-3, with D possibly being TRBD2 (5 bases). From germline, CDR1 is DFQATT and CDR2 SNEGSKA (reference sequence). Trimming took 3 bases from V and 2 from J, leaving 6 bases between them. CDR3 length equals 12 residues. The CDR3 DNA sequence: TGCAGTGCTAGCGGGATCACAGATACGCAGTATTTT. Protein: CSASGITDTQYF.